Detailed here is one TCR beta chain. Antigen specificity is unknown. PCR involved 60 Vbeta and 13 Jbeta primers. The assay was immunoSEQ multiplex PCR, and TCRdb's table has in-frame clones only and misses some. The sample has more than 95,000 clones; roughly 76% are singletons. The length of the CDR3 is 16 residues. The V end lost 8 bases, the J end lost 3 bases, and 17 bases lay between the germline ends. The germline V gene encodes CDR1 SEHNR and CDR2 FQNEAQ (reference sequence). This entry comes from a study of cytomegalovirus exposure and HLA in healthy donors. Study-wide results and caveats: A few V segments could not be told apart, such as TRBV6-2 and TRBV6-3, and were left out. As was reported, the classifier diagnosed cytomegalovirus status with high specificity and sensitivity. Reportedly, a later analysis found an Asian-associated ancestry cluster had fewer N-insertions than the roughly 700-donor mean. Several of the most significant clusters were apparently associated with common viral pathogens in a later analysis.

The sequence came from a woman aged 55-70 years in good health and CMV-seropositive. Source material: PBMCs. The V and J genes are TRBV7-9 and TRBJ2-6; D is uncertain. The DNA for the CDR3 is TGTGCCAGCCTCCTCTATCCTACCAATGGGGCCAACGTCCTGACTTTC. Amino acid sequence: CASLLYPTNGANVLTF.